This T cell receptor (beta chain) came from a study of T cell responses to AZD1222 COVID-19 vaccine. Background on the study: Second-dose groups at about 4 or about 12 weeks were pooled. Study conclusions and caveats: Vaccine-associated CD4 TCRs spanned spike, dominant at 160-218 and 743-854. Two AZD1222 doses significantly raised spike-specific TCR breadth and depth over controls.

Worth noting for this clone: What it recognizes is unknown.

Deletions cut 2 bases from V and 0 bases from J, with 9 bases between. CDR3 length equals 15 residues. Germline CDR1 is MNHNY and CDR2 is SVGAGI (reference sequence). Data came from immunoSEQ multiplex PCR; TCRdb stores just in-frame clones and leaves some out. Of around 160,000 clones listed, about 93% are singletons. The receptor comes from an adult in good health. The chain carries TRBV6-6 and TRBJ2-3; D call uncertain. The sequences come from peripheral blood, collected on day 0 of AZD1222 vaccination. The CDR3: CASSYGFPSTDTQYF. CDR3 coding DNA: TGTGCCAGCAGTTACGGGTTCCCTAGCACAGATACGCAGTATTTT.